This T cell receptor beta chain was identified in a study of cytomegalovirus exposure and HLA in healthy donors. Germline assignment: CDR1 SGHRS and CDR2 YFSETQ. Trimming stripped 5 bases from V and 5 bases from J, with 13 bases between. CDR3 length: 14 residues. Both 60 Vbeta primers and 13 Jbeta primers went into the PCR. The data were produced by immunoSEQ multiplex PCR, yet TCRdb's version contains in-frame clones alone and is incomplete. This sample carries roughly 190,000 clones, over 70% of them seen once, and the ten largest clones take 2.5% to 3.5%. The chain joins TRBV5-1 to TRBJ1-4, with D uncertain. The receptor's source is a female donor in good health and CMV-seronegative. The sample taken for sequencing was PBMCs. The CDR3 protein is CASRSAELNEKLFF. DNA of the CDR3: TGCGCCAGCAGGTCCGCGGAGCTAAATGAAAAACTGTTTTTT.